The entry below gives a single TCR beta chain sequence along with its context. This sample is drawn from a study of sequential checkpoint blockade in melanoma. Study-wide background: Arm A got nivolumab then ipilimumab; arm B the reverse, 1:1. Both treatment sequences were followed by maintenance nivolumab.

The V gene's germline CDR1 is MDHEN and CDR2 SYDVKM. This CDR3 has 18 residues. V was clipped by 4 bases and J by 0 bases; unmatched bases: 15. Treatment of the sample: randomized to nivolumab then ipilimumab (arm A) or the reverse (arm B). Live CD3+CD8+ CD19− CD56− cells were sorted from PBMCs. The protocol was immunoSEQ multiplex PCR, while the TCRdb copy is restricted to in-frame clones and leaves out a portion. The sample comprises approximately 10,000 clones, about four fifths of which are singletons, and roughly half rests with the top ten. Sequences were derived from CD8+ T cells sorted from blood (inferred from file names), sampled from a patient given nivolumab and ipilimumab in sequence. This clonotype was sampled from a human donor with melanoma. The chain joins TRBV28 to TRBJ2-7; 7 bases are a match to TRBD1. The CDR3, as DNA: TGTGCCAGCAGTTCGGTCCGCGATACTCGGACAGGCTCCTACGAGCAGTACTTC. Its protein is CASSSVRDTRTGSYEQYF.